The 13 T cell receptor beta chains reported below all come from one sample, sequenced in a study of T cell repertoires in cytomegalovirus infection. These TCRs' antigens remain unknown. TCRdb reanalysed the reads using MiXCR and keeps one entry per CDR3 protein. The sample lists some 480,000 distinct CDR3 sequences; more than 30% were seen once. Source: cultured PBMCs, taken from culture after CMV antigen stimulation. The receptors originated from a human donor in good health (CMV status not recorded). Some clones in this sample may be carry-over from other donors' samples.

The chain carries TRBV28 and TRBJ1-6, with D perhaps TRBD1 (5 bases). Trimming left V 7 bases short and J 10 bases short, with 17 bases between. This CDR3 is built from 14 residues. Per germline, CDR1 MDHEN and CDR2 SYDVKM. CDR3 in DNA: TGTGCCAGCAACGAAGGGACGGGGGTCTCACCCCTCCACTTT. Protein product: CASNEGTGVSPLHF.

At least ten counts were recorded for this clonotype. The rearrangement uses TRBV7-8 and TRBJ2-1, with 8 bases lining up with TRBD2. The V gene's germline CDR1 is SGHVS and CDR2 FQNEAQ. This CDR3 has 16 amino acids. With V trimmed by 2 bases and J by 8 bases, 11 bases remained unmatched. DNA for the CDR3: TGTGCCAGCAGCTTAAGGGCTAGCGGGCCTGTCTATGAGCAGTTCTTC. Its translation is CASSLRASGPVYEQFF.

The table lists this clonotype with a few counts. V and J are TRBV6-2 or TRBV6-3 and TRBJ2-3; D is ambiguous. V was trimmed by 2 bases and J by 2 bases, leaving 14 bases between them. Germline V gives CDR1 MNHEY, CDR2 SVGEGT. CDR3 length equals 16 residues. The CDR3 region has the DNA TGTGCCAGCAGTTACCCTGCGAGCCACGCCACAGATACGCAGTATTTT. Amino acids: CASSYPASHATDTQYF.

In its sample, this clonotype was seen a few times. The CDR3 loop is CASGLEHEQYV. The CDR3 region has the DNA TGTGCCAGCGGACTAGAACACGAGCAGTACGTC. This chain uses TRBV2 with TRBJ2-7; 7 bases line up with TRBD2. Germline V gene lookup returns CDR1 SNHLY and CDR2 FYNNEI. The CDR3 consists of 11 residues. After removal of 8 bases from V and 5 bases from J, the junction contained 3 bases not matched to a gene.

This rearrangement joins TRBV4-1 to TRBJ2-2; D is unresolved. This CDR3 comprises 14 residues. The ends were cut back, 6 bases at V and 3 bases at J, with 11 bases in the middle. Germline V lookup: CDR1 MGHRA, CDR2 YSYEKL. CDR3 region: CASSFQLDTGELFF. The CDR3 DNA follows: TGCGCCAGCAGTTTCCAGTTGGACACCGGGGAGCTGTTTTTT.

This clonotype was recorded many times. The V and J genes are TRBV12-3 or TRBV12-4 and TRBJ2-7; TRBD2 agrees at 9 bases. The V gene end was trimmed by 6 bases and the J gene end by 0 bases; junction bases not matched to a gene: 6. The CDR3 covers 15 residues. The DNA of the CDR3 is TGTGCCAGCAGACCGGGACTAGCACCCTCCTACGAGCAGTACTTC. Amino acid sequence: CASRPGLAPSYEQYF.

A few counts support this clonotype. CDR3 nucleotide sequence: TGTGCCAGCAGCTTAGAGGTCAGCCCGTACATTTACAATGAGCAGTTCTTC. Its protein product is CASSLEVSPYIYNEQFF. The chain recombines TRBV7-8 with TRBJ2-1, with unresolved D. The V and J ends lost 1 base and 4 bases respectively, with 17 bases between them. The CDR3 totals 17 residues. From germline, CDR1 is SGHVS and CDR2 FQNEAQ.

This clonotype has at least ten counts. This chain joins TRBV7-2 and TRBJ2-3; no clear D. CDR1 SGHTA and CDR2 FQGNSA come from the germline V gene. The V and J ends lost 5 bases and 5 bases respectively, with 11 bases between them. There are 13 residues in the CDR3. The CDR3: CASSPSLGDTQYF. In nucleotides, the CDR3 is TGTGCCAGCAGCCCTTCACTTGGAGATACGCAGTATTTT.

This rearrangement joins TRBV27 to TRBJ2-5; 12 nucleotides match TRBD2. The CDR3 has 18 residues. Germline V lookup: CDR1 MNHEY, CDR2 SMNVEV (reference sequence). Trimming removed 5 bases from V and 4 bases from J; junction bases left unmatched: 14. The CDR3 nucleotides are TGTGCCAGCAGTCCAGCAAGCAGACTAGCGGGAGTCGCAGAGACCCAGTACTTC. As protein: CASSPASRLAGVAETQYF.

Note on this clonotype: At one of its ends the junction is not consistent with the germline gene, which may arise from a read error. The chain recombines TRBV4-1 with TRBJ1-4; D remains unclear. The length of the CDR3 is 16 residues. Germline CDR1 MGHRA, CDR2 YSYEKL. CDR3 sequence (DNA): TGTGCCAGCAGCCAGGACCCAATAGCAACTAATGAAAAACTGTTTTTT. Translation: CASSQDPIATNEKLFF.

The chain links TRBV4-2 to TRBJ2-3; 8 bases agree with TRBD2. Trimming removed 6 bases from V and 3 bases from J; junction bases left unmatched: 5. CDR3 length: 14 residues. CDR1 and CDR2 (germline): LGHNA, YNFKEQ. CDR3 in DNA: TGTGCCAGCAGGAACTTAGCGGGAACAGATACGCAGTATTTT. Translation: CASRNLAGTDTQYF.

This chain links TRBV19 with TRBJ1-5, with no clear D. The CDR3 loop spans 15 amino acids. Germline V gene lookup returns CDR1 LNHDA and CDR2 SQIVND (reference sequence). Between the trimmed V and J ends, which lost 5 bases and 1 base, there was a span of 12 bases. CDR3 region: CASSPFEGSNQPQHF. The CDR3 bases are TGTGCCAGTAGTCCCTTCGAGGGAAGCAATCAGCCCCAGCATTTT.

This clonotype has a handful of counts. This chain links TRBV12-3 or TRBV12-4 with TRBJ2-3; TRBD2 matches 9 bases. The CDR3 extends over 17 amino acids. With 6 bases clipped from V and 4 bases from J, the junction kept 14 bases outside the gene matches. CDR3 region: CASSQRGSGRGPDTQYF. Here the CDR3 DNA reads TGTGCCAGCAGCCAAAGGGGTAGCGGGAGAGGGCCAGATACGCAGTATTTT.